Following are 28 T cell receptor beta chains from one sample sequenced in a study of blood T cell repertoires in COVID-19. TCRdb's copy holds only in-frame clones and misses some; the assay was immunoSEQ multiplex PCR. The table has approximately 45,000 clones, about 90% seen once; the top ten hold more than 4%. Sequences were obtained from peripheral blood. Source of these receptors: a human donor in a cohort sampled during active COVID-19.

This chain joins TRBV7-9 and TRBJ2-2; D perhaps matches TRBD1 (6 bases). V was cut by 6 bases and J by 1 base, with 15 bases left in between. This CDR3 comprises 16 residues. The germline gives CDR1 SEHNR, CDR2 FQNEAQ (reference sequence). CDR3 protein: CASSIPRGLNTGELFF. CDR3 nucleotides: TGTGCCAGCAGTATACCCAGGGGCTTGAACACCGGGGAGCTGTTTTTT.

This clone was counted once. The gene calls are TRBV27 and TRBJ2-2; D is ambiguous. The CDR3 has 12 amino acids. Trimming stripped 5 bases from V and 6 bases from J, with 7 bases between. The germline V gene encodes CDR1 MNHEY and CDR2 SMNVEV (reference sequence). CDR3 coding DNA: TGTGCCAGCAGTCCAGTATCCGGGGAGCTGTTTTTT. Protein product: CASSPVSGELFF.

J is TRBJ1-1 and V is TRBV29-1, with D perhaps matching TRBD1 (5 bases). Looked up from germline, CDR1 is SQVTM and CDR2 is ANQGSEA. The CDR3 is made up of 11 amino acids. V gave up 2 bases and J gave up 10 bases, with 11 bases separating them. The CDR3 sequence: CSVERRTGAFF. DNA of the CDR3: TGCAGCGTTGAAAGAAGAACAGGAGCTTTCTTT. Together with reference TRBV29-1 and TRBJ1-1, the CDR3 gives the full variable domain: SAVISQKPSRDICQRGTSLTIQCQVDSQVTMMFWYRQQPGQSLTLIATANQGSEATYESGFVIDKFPISRPNLTFSTLTVSNMSPEDSSIYLCSVERRTGAFFGQGTRLTVV.

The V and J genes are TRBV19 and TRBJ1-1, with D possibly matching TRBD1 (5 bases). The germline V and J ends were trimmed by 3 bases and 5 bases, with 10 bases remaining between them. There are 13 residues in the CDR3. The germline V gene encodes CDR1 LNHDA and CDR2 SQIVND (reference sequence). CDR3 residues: CASSISRGTEAFF. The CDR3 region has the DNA TGTGCCAGTAGTATTTCTAGGGGTACTGAAGCTTTCTTT. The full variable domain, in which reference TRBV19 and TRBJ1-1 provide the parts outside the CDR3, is DGGITQSPKYLFRKEGQNVTLSCEQNLNHDAMYWYRQDPGQGLRLIYYSQIVNDFQKGDIAEGYSVSREKKESFPLTVTSAQKNPTAFYLCASSISRGTEAFFGQGTRLTVV.

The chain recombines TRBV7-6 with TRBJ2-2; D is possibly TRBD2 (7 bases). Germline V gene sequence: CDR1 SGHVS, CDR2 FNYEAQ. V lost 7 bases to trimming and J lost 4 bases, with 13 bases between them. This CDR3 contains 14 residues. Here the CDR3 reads CASTLGGATGELFF. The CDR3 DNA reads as TGTGCCAGCACCCTGGGGGGGGCCACCGGGGAGCTGTTTTTT.

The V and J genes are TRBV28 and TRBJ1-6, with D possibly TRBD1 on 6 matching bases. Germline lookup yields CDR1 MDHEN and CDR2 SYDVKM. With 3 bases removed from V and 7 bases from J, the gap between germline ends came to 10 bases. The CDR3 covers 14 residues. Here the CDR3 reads CASSFRTENSPLHF. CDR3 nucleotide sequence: TGTGCCAGCAGTTTTAGGACAGAAAATTCACCCCTCCACTTT.

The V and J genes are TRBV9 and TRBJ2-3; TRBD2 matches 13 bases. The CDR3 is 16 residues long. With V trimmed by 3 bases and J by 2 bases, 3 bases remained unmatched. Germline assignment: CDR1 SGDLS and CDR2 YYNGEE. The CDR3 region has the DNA TGTGCCAGCAGCGCGACTAGCGGGAGGACCACAGATACGCAGTATTTT. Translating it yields CASSATSGRTTDTQYF.

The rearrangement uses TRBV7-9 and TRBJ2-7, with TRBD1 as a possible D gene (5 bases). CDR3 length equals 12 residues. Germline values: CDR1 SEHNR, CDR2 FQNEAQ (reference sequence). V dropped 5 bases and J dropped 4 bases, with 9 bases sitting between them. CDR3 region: CASSTDRYEQYF. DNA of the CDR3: TGTGCCAGCAGCACAGACAGATACGAGCAGTACTTC.

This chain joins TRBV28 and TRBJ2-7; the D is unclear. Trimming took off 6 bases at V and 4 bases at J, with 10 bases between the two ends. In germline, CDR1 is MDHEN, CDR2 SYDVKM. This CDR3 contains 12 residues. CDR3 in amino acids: CASRLTEYEQYF. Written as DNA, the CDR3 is TGTGCCAGCAGACTTACCGAGTACGAGCAGTACTTC.

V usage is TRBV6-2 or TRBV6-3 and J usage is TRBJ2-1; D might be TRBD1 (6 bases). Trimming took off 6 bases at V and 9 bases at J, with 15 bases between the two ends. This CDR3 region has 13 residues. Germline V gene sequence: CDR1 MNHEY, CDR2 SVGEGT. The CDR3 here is CASSRSPGVEQFF. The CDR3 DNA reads TGTGCCAGCAGCCGAAGCCCAGGGGTTGAGCAGTTCTTC.

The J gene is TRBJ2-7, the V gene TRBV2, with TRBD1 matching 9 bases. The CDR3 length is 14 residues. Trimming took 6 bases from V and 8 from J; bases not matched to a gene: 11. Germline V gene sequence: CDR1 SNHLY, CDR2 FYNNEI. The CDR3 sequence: CASRAQGAGSKQYF. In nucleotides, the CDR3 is TGTGCCAGCAGGGCACAGGGGGCGGGTAGCAAGCAGTACTTC.

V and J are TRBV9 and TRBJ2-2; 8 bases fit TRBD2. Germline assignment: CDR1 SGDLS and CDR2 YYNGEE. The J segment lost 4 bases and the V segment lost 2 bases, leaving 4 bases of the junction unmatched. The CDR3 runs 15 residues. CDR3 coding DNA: TGTGCCAGCAGCGTCGTAGCGGGACCCACCGGGGAGCTGTTTTTT. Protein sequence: CASSVVAGPTGELFF.

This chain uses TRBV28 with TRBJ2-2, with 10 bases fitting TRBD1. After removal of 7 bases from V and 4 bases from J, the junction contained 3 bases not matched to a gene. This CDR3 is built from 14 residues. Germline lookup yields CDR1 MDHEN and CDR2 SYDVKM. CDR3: CASKGQGITGELFF. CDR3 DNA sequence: TGTGCCAGCAAGGGACAGGGGATCACCGGGGAGCTGTTTTTT.

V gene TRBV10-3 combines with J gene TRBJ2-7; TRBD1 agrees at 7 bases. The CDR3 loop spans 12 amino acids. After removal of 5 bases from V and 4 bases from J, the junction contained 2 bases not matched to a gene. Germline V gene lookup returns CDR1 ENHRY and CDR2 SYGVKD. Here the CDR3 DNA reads TGTGCCATCAGTCAACAGGGGTACGAGCAGTACTTC. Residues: CAISQQGYEQYF.

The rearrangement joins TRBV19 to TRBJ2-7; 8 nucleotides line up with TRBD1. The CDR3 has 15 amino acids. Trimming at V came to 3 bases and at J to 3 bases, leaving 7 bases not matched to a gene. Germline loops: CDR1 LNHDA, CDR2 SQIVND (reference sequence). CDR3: CASSITGQVHYEQYF. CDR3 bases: TGTGCCAGTAGTATTACGGGACAGGTCCACTACGAGCAGTACTTC.

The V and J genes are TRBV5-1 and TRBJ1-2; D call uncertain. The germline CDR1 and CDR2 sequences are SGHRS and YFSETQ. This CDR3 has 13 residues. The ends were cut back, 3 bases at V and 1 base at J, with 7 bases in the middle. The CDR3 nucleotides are TGCGCCAGCAGCTACTCAAGTAACTATGGCTACACCTTC. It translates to CASSYSSNYGYTF.

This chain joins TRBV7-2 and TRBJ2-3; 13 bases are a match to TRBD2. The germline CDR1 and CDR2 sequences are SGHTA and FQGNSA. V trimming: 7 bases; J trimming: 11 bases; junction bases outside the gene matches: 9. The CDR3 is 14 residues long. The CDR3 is CASTGTSGNWGQYF. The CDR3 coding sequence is TGTGCCAGCACCGGGACTAGCGGGAACTGGGGGCAGTATTTT.

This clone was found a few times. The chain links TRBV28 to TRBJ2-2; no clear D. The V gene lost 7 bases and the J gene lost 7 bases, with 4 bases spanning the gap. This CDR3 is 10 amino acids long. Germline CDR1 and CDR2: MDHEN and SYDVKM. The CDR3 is CASKRGELFF. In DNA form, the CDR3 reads TGTGCCAGCAAGCGCGGGGAGCTGTTTTTT. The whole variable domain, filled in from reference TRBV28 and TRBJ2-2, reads DVKVTQSSRYLVKRTGEKVFLECVQDMDHENMFWYRQDPGLGLRLIYFSYDVKMKEKGDIPEGYSVSREKKERFSLILESASTNQTSMYLCASKRGELFFGEGSRLTVL.

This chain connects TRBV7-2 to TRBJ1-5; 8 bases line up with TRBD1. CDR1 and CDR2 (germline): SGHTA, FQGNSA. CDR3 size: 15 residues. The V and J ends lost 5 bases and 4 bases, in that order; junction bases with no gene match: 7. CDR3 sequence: CASSPTGALNQPQHF. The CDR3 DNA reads TGTGCCAGCAGCCCGACAGGGGCGCTTAATCAGCCCCAGCATTTT.

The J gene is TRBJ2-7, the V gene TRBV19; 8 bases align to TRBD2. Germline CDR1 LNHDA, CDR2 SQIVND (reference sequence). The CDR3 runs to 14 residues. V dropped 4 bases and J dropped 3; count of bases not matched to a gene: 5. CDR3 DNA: TGTGCCAGTAGTAGAACTAGCGGATTCTACGAGCAGTACTTC. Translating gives CASSRTSGFYEQYF.

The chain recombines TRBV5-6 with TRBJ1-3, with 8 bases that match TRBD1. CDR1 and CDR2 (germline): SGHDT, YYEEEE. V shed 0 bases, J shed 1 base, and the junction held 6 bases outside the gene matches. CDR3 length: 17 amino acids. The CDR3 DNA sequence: TGTGCCAGCAGCTTGGCAACAGGGGGATTGTCTGGAAACACCATATATTTT. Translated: CASSLATGGLSGNTIYF.

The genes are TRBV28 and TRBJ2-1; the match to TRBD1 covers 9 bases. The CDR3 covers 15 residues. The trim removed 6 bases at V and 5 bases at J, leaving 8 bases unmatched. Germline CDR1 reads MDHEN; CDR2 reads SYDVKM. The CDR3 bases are TGTGCCAGCAGCCTCCCGGGACAGGGTAACAATGAGCAGTTCTTC. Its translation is CASSLPGQGNNEQFF. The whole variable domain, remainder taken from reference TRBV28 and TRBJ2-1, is DVKVTQSSRYLVKRTGEKVFLECVQDMDHENMFWYRQDPGLGLRLIYFSYDVKMKEKGDIPEGYSVSREKKERFSLILESASTNQTSMYLCASSLPGQGNNEQFFGPGTRLTVL.

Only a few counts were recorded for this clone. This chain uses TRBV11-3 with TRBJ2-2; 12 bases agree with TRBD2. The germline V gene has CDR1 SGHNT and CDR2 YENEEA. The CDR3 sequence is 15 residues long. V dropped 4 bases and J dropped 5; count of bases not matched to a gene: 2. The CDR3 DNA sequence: TGTGCCAGCAGCTACGGACTAGCGGGGACCGGGGAGCTGTTTTTT. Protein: CASSYGLAGTGELFF. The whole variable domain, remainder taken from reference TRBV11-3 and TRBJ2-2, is EAGVVQSPRYKIIEKKQPVAFWCNPISGHNTLYWYLQNLGQGPELLIRYENEEAVDDSQLPKDRFSAERLKGVDSTLKIQPAELGDSAVYLCASSYGLAGTGELFFGEGSRLTVL.

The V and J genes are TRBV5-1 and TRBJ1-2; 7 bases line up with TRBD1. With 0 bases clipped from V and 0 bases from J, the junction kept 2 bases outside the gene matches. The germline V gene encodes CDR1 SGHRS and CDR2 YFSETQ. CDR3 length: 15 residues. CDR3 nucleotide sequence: TGCGCCAGCAGCTTGGGGGACAGCTCTAACTATGGCTACACCTTC. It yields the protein CASSLGDSSNYGYTF.

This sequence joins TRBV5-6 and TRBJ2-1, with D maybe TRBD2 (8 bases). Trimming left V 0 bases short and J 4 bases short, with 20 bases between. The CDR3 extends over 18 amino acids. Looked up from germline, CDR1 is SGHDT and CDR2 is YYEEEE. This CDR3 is CASSLASRGGQLYNEQFF. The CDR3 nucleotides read TGTGCCAGCAGCTTGGCCTCCCGGGGGGGACAGCTATACAATGAGCAGTTCTTC.

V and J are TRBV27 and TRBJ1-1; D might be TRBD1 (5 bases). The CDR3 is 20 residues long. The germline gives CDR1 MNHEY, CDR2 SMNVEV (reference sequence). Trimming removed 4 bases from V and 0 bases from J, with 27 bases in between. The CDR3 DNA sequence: TGTGCCAGCAGTTCGGACATGACCCCAGATCAGAAAAAAATGAACACTGAAGCTTTCTTT. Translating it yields CASSSDMTPDQKKMNTEAFF.

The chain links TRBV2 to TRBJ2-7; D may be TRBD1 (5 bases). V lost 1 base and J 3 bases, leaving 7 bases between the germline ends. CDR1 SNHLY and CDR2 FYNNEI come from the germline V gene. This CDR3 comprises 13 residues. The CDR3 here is CASSEDQGYEQYF. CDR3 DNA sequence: TGTGCCAGCAGTGAAGACCAGGGCTACGAGCAGTACTTC.

The CDR3 sequence: CASSKGAGNTEAFF. CDR3 coding DNA: TGCGCCAGCAGTAAGGGGGCGGGGAACACTGAAGCTTTCTTT. The V call is TRBV5-1, the J call TRBJ1-1, with TRBD1 identical over 7 bases. This CDR3 has 14 amino acids. Per the germline V gene, CDR1 is SGHRS and CDR2 is YFSETQ. The V gene end was trimmed by 5 bases and the J gene end by 1 base; junction bases not matched to a gene: 5.